What follows are 25 T cell receptor beta chains derived from one specimen sequenced in a study of cytomegalovirus exposure and HLA in healthy donors (dated by TCRdb to about 2017). Receptor libraries were prepared by the immunoSEQ multiplex PCR assay. For the multiplex PCR, a mixture combining 60 forward primers for TCR Vbeta segments and 13 reverse primers for TCR Jbeta segments was used. TCRdb took over this immuneACCESS table, retaining in-frame rearrangements with V and J assigned. Such tables are incomplete; in checked studies, under half of the missing clones stem from an unresolved V gene, and the remainder is unexplained. Present in this sample are over 30,000 clones, 80% of which were seen just once. Roughly 5.5% of the sample is taken by the ten largest. The sequenced sample consisted of PBMCs. These receptors were collected from a male donor in good health and CMV-seronegative.

V gene TRBV6-1 combines with J gene TRBJ2-5; 9 bases line up with TRBD2. CDR3 length: 15 residues. Per germline, CDR1 MNHNS and CDR2 SASEGT. V was pared by 2 bases and J by 5 bases, with 6 bases of the junction left unmatched. The CDR3 here is CASSELAGSWETQYF. The CDR3 coding sequence is TGTGCCAGCAGTGAACTAGCGGGGTCGTGGGAGACCCAGTACTTC.

Written as DNA, the CDR3 is TGTGCCTGGAGTACCCTCCCAGGGGGCAGCGCCTACAATGAGCAGTTCTTC. Protein product: CAWSTLPGGSAYNEQFF. This chain uses TRBV30 with TRBJ2-1; 8 nucleotides match TRBD1. J lost 2 bases, V lost 2 bases, and 11 bases had no gene match. The CDR3 is made up of 17 amino acids. CDR1 is GTSNPN, CDR2 SVGIG, per germline (reference sequence).

The chain carries TRBV29-1 and TRBJ2-1, with D perhaps matching TRBD1 (6 bases). The CDR3 sequence is 12 residues long. CDR1 is SQVTM and CDR2 is ANQGSEA in the germline V gene. Trimming took 7 bases from V and 7 from J, leaving 14 bases between them. The CDR3 region is CSAATGNNEQFF. Written as DNA, the CDR3 is TGCAGCGCCGCCACAGGGAATAATGAGCAGTTCTTC.

The gene calls are TRBV6-6 and TRBJ1-1; 7 nucleotides align to TRBD1. The J segment lost 6 bases and the V segment lost 6 bases, leaving 7 bases of the junction unmatched. CDR1 and CDR2 (germline): MNHNY, SVGAGI (reference sequence). CDR3 size: 13 residues. The CDR3 protein is CASRRQGVAEAFF. As DNA, the CDR3 is TGTGCCAGCAGGCGACAGGGAGTCGCTGAAGCTTTCTTT.

The chain couples TRBV25-1 to TRBJ2-2, with D perhaps matching TRBD2 (7 bases). The CDR3 spans 12 residues. V lost 6 bases, J lost 8 bases, and 10 bases lay in between. Germline V lookup: CDR1 MGHDK, CDR2 SYGVNS. The CDR3 loop reads CASSGGLGELFF. CDR3 DNA sequence: TGTGCCAGCAGCGGGGGGCTGGGGGAGCTGTTTTTT.

V gene TRBV5-6 combines with J gene TRBJ1-1; possibly TRBD1 for D (5 bases). Looked up from germline, CDR1 is SGHDT and CDR2 is YYEEEE. The CDR3 extends over 15 amino acids. The germline V and J ends were trimmed by 2 bases and 0 bases, with 11 bases remaining between them. CDR3 sequence reads: CASSFRVFMNTEAFF. DNA for the CDR3: TGTGCCAGCAGCTTCAGGGTCTTCATGAACACTGAAGCTTTCTTT.

This chain uses TRBV6-6 with TRBJ2-7; 8 bases map to TRBD1. This CDR3 has 14 amino acids. CDR1 is MNHNY, CDR2 SVGAGI, per germline (reference sequence). J lost 3 bases, V lost 2 bases, and 3 bases had no gene match. The CDR3 reads CASSYPTGDYEQYF. CDR3 DNA: TGTGCCAGCAGTTACCCGACAGGGGACTACGAGCAGTACTTC.

The gene calls are TRBV6-1 and TRBJ2-2; D might be TRBD2 (5 bases). The germline V gene encodes CDR1 MNHNS and CDR2 SASEGT. The CDR3 is made up of 13 amino acids. Deletions cut 8 bases from V and 4 bases from J, with 11 bases between. In DNA, the CDR3 is TGTGCCAGCGAGGGATTGGGCACCGGGGAGCTGTTTTTT. It specifies CASEGLGTGELFF.

This chain connects TRBV5-1 to TRBJ2-6, with TRBD1 identical over 10 bases. The CDR3 has 22 residues. After removal of 3 bases from V and 0 bases from J, the junction contained 18 bases not matched to a gene. Germline V lookup: CDR1 SGHRS, CDR2 YFSETQ. The CDR3 sequence is CASSSPPGQGFRGISGANVLTF. The CDR3, as DNA: TGCGCCAGCAGCTCACCCCCGGGACAGGGGTTTAGAGGGATCTCTGGGGCCAACGTCCTGACTTTC. The full variable domain, its missing parts supplied by reference TRBV5-1 and TRBJ2-6, is KAGVTQTPRYLIKTRGQQVTLSCSPISGHRSVSWYQQTPGQGLQFLFEYFSETQRNKGNFPGRFSGRQFSNSRSEMNVSTLELGDSALYLCASSSPPGQGFRGISGANVLTFGAGSRLTVL.

This clone has a handful of counts. The chain links TRBV2 to TRBJ1-4; D may be TRBD1 (6 bases). This CDR3 spans 16 amino acids. Germline loops: CDR1 SNHLY, CDR2 FYNNEI. V was trimmed by 5 bases and J by 1 base, leaving 14 bases between them. The CDR3 reads CASSPQWGRTNEKLFF. CDR3 coding DNA: TGTGCCAGCAGTCCTCAATGGGGGCGAACTAATGAAAAACTGTTTTTT.

This rearrangement joins TRBV28 to TRBJ1-1; no clear D gene. The length of the CDR3 is 15 residues. Germline assignment: CDR1 MDHEN and CDR2 SYDVKM. V lost 4 bases, J lost 1 base, and 13 bases lay in between. This CDR3 is CASSSHWTKNTEAFF. In DNA form, the CDR3 reads TGTGCCAGCAGTTCACACTGGACTAAGAACACTGAAGCTTTCTTT.

The chain is built from TRBV30 and TRBJ1-2; D may be TRBD1 (5 bases). V shed 2 bases and J shed 7 bases, with 11 bases lying between them. Germline CDR1 GTSNPN, CDR2 SVGIG (reference sequence). The length of the CDR3 is 12 residues. The DNA for the CDR3 is TGTGCCTGGAGTCCCGACAGTTCTGGCTACACCTTC. Amino acid sequence: CAWSPDSSGYTF.

The V and J genes are TRBV6-1 and TRBJ1-2; 7 nucleotides align to TRBD1. The germline CDR1 and CDR2 sequences are MNHNS and SASEGT. The CDR3 runs to 13 residues. Trimming at V came to 3 bases and at J to 4 bases, leaving 2 bases not matched to a gene. The chain's CDR3 is CASSDGTVYGYTF. The CDR3 bases are TGTGCCAGCAGTGATGGGACAGTCTATGGCTACACCTTC.

The chain combines TRBV19 with TRBJ1-2; 8 bases match TRBD1. V trimming: 5 bases; J trimming: 4 bases; junction bases outside the gene matches: 6. CDR3 length: 14 amino acids. CDR1 is LNHDA and CDR2 is SQIVND in the germline V gene (reference sequence). The CDR3 region has the DNA TGTGCCAGTAGTCCCGACAGGGGTTCCTATGGCTACACCTTC. Its protein is CASSPDRGSYGYTF.

V usage is TRBV28 and J usage is TRBJ2-7; possibly TRBD2 for D (6 bases). Germline values: CDR1 MDHEN, CDR2 SYDVKM. The CDR3 sequence is 15 residues long. Trimming took 5 bases from V and 7 from J, leaving 21 bases between them. The CDR3 sequence is CASSAPGDGGREQYF. The DNA for the CDR3 is TGTGCCAGCAGTGCCCCGGGGGACGGGGGAAGGGAGCAGTACTTC.

The chain uses TRBV6-1 and TRBJ1-4, with D perhaps matching TRBD1 (6 bases). CDR3 length equals 16 residues. Trimming removed 3 bases at V and 0 bases at J, with 11 bases between. Germline CDR1 MNHNS, CDR2 SASEGT. DNA of the CDR3: TGTGCCAGCAGTGACCGACAGGATGCAACTAATGAAAAACTGTTTTTT. It yields the protein CASSDRQDATNEKLFF.

V and J are TRBV5-1 and TRBJ2-7, with 7 positions matching TRBD1. V lost 4 bases to trimming and J lost 3 bases; unmatched junction nucleotides: 10. The CDR3 loop spans 15 amino acids. CDR1 is SGHRS and CDR2 is YFSETQ in the germline V gene. This chain's CDR3 is CASSPHGQEHYEQYF. The CDR3 region has the DNA TGCGCCAGCAGCCCCCACGGACAGGAGCACTACGAGCAGTACTTC.

The chain links TRBV5-4 to TRBJ1-5, with D possibly being TRBD1 (5 bases). The CDR3 extends over 15 amino acids. Trimming stripped 4 bases from V and 3 bases from J, with 14 bases between. CDR1 and CDR2 from the germline V gene are SGHNT and YYREEE (reference sequence). The CDR3 is CASSRSDISNQPQHF. As DNA, the CDR3 is TGTGCCAGCAGCCGTTCGGACATATCCAATCAGCCCCAGCATTTT.

The gene calls are TRBV11-3 and TRBJ2-3; 10 positions match TRBD2. The CDR3 runs to 17 residues. Trimming at V came to 1 base and at J to 2 bases, leaving 6 bases not matched to a gene. Germline CDR1 reads SGHNT; CDR2 reads YENEEA. The CDR3 DNA reads TGTGCCAGCAGCTTAGGGACTAGCGGAACCAACACAGATACGCAGTATTTT. The encoded protein is CASSLGTSGTNTDTQYF.

In this sample, this clone turned up a few times. The chain joins TRBV10-1 to TRBJ1-1, with TRBD1 matching over 9 bases. Germline trimming cut 6 bases from V and 4 bases from J; bases unmatched to any gene: 6. This CDR3 region has 14 residues. The V gene's germline CDR1 is WNHNN and CDR2 SYGVQD (reference sequence). CDR3 bases: TGCGCCAGCAGGCCCGGGACAGGGTGCACTGAAGCTTTCTTT. This sequence encodes CASRPGTGCTEAFF.

This clone was recorded a few times. CDR3 region: CASSAGLSVTGELFF. CDR3 coding DNA: TGTGCCAGCAGCGCGGGACTTTCCGTCACCGGGGAGCTGTTTTTT. The gene calls are TRBV5-4 and TRBJ2-2; a weak D match, TRBD2 (6 bases). CDR1 SGHNT and CDR2 YYREEE come from the germline V gene (reference sequence). The CDR3 runs 15 residues. V was shortened by 4 bases and J by 4 bases, with 14 bases between the two germline ends.

The rearrangement links TRBV5-6 to TRBJ2-7; TRBD2 is a possible D gene (6 bases). V was shortened by 6 bases and J by 3 bases, with 13 bases between the two germline ends. Per germline, CDR1 SGHDT and CDR2 YYEEEE. The CDR3 is 13 residues long. The CDR3 DNA is TGTGCCAGCAAAAGGGAGGAGAACTACGAGCAGTACTTC. Translating it yields CASKREENYEQYF.

The chain has TRBV29-1 and TRBJ1-1; D is unclear. The CDR3 covers 12 residues. V was shortened by 6 bases and J by 1 base, with 9 bases between the two germline ends. Germline CDR1 and CDR2: SQVTM and ANQGSEA. The CDR3 sequence: CSVLGQNTEAFF. The CDR3 DNA follows: TGCAGCGTGCTGGGCCAGAACACTGAAGCTTTCTTT.

In this sample, this clone turned up a few times. This chain joins TRBV18 and TRBJ1-4; D gene uncertain. Per the germline V gene, CDR1 is KGHSH and CDR2 is LQKENI. Trimming took 2 bases from V and 6 from J, leaving 10 bases between them. The CDR3 has 14 residues. The CDR3 here is CASSPTRSDEKLFF. CDR3 nucleotides: TGTGCCAGCTCACCAACCCGGTCGGATGAAAAACTGTTTTTT.

The chain's CDR3 is CATSRDLQSPLHF. CDR3 bases: TGTGCCACCAGCAGAGATTTGCAGTCACCCCTCCACTTT. The chain couples TRBV15 to TRBJ1-6; D not certain. The germline CDR1 and CDR2 sequences are LNHNV and YYDKDF (reference sequence). The length of the CDR3 is 13 residues. Trimming cost V 0 bases and J 10 bases, with 7 bases left between them.